The 28 T cell receptor beta chains reported below all come from one sample, sequenced in a study of T cells after yellow fever vaccination. TCRdb analysed the 5' RACE reads with MiXCR anew, one entry per CDR3 protein. Of 300,000 to 400,000 distinct CDR3 sequences listed, 8.7% are singletons. Sequences were derived from PBMCs, sampled on the day of the first yellow fever vaccination. These receptors were collected from a man aged 18 to 30 who received the YFV17D yellow fever vaccine.

Of note for this clonotype: In this CDR3 the conserved last residue, phenylalanine or tryptophan, is missing, so a read error is likely. The chain employs TRBV6-2 or TRBV6-3 and TRBJ1-6; 7 bases fit TRBD1. V dropped 7 bases and J dropped 5; count of bases not matched to a gene: 5. Germline CDR1 and CDR2: MNHEY and SVGEGT. This CDR3 has 14 amino acids. CDR3 amino acids: CASNVGQHNSPLHL. In nucleotides, the CDR3 is TGTGCCAGCAATGTGGGACAGCATAATTCACCCCTCCACCTT.

The table lists this clonotype with many counts. The gene calls are TRBV18 and TRBJ1-1, with 9 bases aligning to TRBD1. The ends lost 5 bases at V and 6 bases at J; junction bases unmatched: 7. The CDR3 sequence is 14 residues long. Germline V lookup: CDR1 KGHSH, CDR2 LQKENI. CDR3 nucleotides: TGTGCCAGCTCAAAGGACAGGGGCTCCCCTGAAGCTTTCTTT. This sequence encodes CASSKDRGSPEAFF. Combining the CDR3 with reference TRBV18 and TRBJ1-1 gives the whole variable domain NAGVMQNPRHLVRRRGQEARLRCSPMKGHSHVYWYRQLPEEGLKFMVYLQKENIIDESGMPKERFSAEFPKEGPSILRIQQVVRGDSAAYFCASSKDRGSPEAFFGQGTRLTVV.

CDR3 loop: CAWSTGTGNQPQHF. The CDR3 DNA follows: TGTGCCTGGAGCACAGGGACAGGGAATCAGCCCCAGCATTTT. The chain carries TRBV30 and TRBJ1-5, with 9 bases that match TRBD1. The CDR3 totals 14 residues. V gave up 3 bases and J gave up 4 bases; unmatched junction bases: 4. Germline V gives CDR1 GTSNPN, CDR2 SVGIG (reference sequence).

This clonotype was counted at least ten times. The chain carries TRBV6-1 and TRBJ1-4; D call uncertain. The CDR3 contains 14 residues. Germline CDR1 reads MNHNS; CDR2 reads SASEGT. The V gene lost 7 bases and the J gene lost 4 bases, with 13 bases spanning the gap. The CDR3 loop reads CASTSGQRNEKLFF. CDR3 sequence (DNA): TGTGCCAGCACCTCCGGGCAGCGTAATGAAAAACTGTTTTTT.

As DNA, the CDR3 is TGTGCCAGCAGCCCCGGGCTACGAGGCGAAGCTTTCTTT. Its protein is CASSPGLRGEAFF. The chain combines TRBV4-2 with TRBJ1-1; no definite D call. In germline, CDR1 is LGHNA, CDR2 YNFKEQ. CDR3 length: 13 amino acids. The V end lost 4 bases, the J end lost 8 bases, and 14 bases lay between the germline ends.

This clonotype was seen repeatedly, ten times or more. The chain is built from TRBV10-3 and TRBJ2-5, with 14 bases aligning to TRBD2. The CDR3 is 17 residues long. J lost 5 bases, V lost 5 bases, and 10 bases had no gene match. Germline CDR1 ENHRY, CDR2 SYGVKD. The CDR3 region is CAISPGLAGGTGETQYF. CDR3 bases: TGTGCCATCAGTCCCGGACTAGCGGGGGGCACAGGGGAGACCCAGTACTTC.

The sample holds a few counts of this clonotype. CDR3 nucleotides: TGTGCCAGCAGCGGGCGAGCTAGCACAGATACGCAGTATTTT. The encoded protein is CASSGRASTDTQYF. The genes are TRBV6-1 and TRBJ2-3; no clear D. The germline V gene encodes CDR1 MNHNS and CDR2 SASEGT. Trimming cost V 6 bases and J 0 bases, with 10 bases left between them. The CDR3 totals 14 residues.

Here the CDR3 reads CASSPSGLWTGGYTF. The CDR3 bases are TGTGCCAGCAGCCCATCAGGATTATGGACGGGAGGCTACACCTTC. The rearrangement links TRBV7-2 to TRBJ1-2; no firm D call. Germline CDR1 SGHTA, CDR2 FQGNSA. The CDR3 extends over 15 amino acids. The ends were cut back, 5 bases at V and 8 bases at J, with 21 bases in the middle.

In DNA, the CDR3 is TGTGCCATCAGACTGCAGGGGGGGTCCTACGAGCAGTACTTC. Encoded protein: CAIRLQGGSYEQYF. This chain joins TRBV10-3 and TRBJ2-7, with D perhaps TRBD1 or TRBD2 (7 bases each). V was shortened by 6 bases and J by 1 base, with 13 bases between the two germline ends. Germline assignment: CDR1 ENHRY and CDR2 SYGVKD. This CDR3 is built from 14 residues.

In this sample, this clonotype turned up a few times. The V gene is TRBV29-1, the J gene TRBJ1-2; D unresolved. Germline V gene lookup returns CDR1 SQVTM and CDR2 ANQGSEA. V lost 4 bases to trimming and J lost 7 bases, with 16 bases between them. The CDR3 contains 13 residues. The CDR3 DNA reads TGCAGCGTTGCCGGATCCACTCAGCCTGGCTACACCTTC. Amino acids: CSVAGSTQPGYTF. Together with reference TRBV29-1 and TRBJ1-2, the CDR3 gives the full variable domain: SAVISQKPSRDICQRGTSLTIQCQVDSQVTMMFWYRQQPGQSLTLIATANQGSEATYESGFVIDKFPISRPNLTFSTLTVSNMSPEDSSIYLCSVAGSTQPGYTFGSGTRLTVV.

This clonotype was seen many times. The rearrangement joins TRBV5-4 to TRBJ2-3; no clear D. The CDR3 consists of 13 residues. Germline V lookup: CDR1 SGHNT, CDR2 YYREEE (reference sequence). The V gene lost 5 bases and the J gene lost 2 bases, with 9 bases spanning the gap. CDR3 region: CASSSRDTDTQYF. The DNA for the CDR3 is TGTGCCAGCAGTTCGAGAGACACAGATACGCAGTATTTT.

The chain links TRBV4-3 to TRBJ1-6; no definite D call. V lost 0 bases and J 12 bases, leaving 9 bases between the germline ends. The V gene's germline CDR1 is LGHNA and CDR2 YSLEER. The CDR3 has 13 residues. CDR3: CASSQDLVKPLHF. The CDR3 DNA sequence: TGCGCCAGCAGCCAAGATCTTGTGAAACCCCTCCACTTT.

V usage is TRBV4-1 and J usage is TRBJ1-4; no firm D call. In germline, CDR1 is MGHRA, CDR2 YSYEKL. V lost 1 base to trimming and J lost 6 bases, with 6 bases between them. This CDR3 has 13 residues. The DNA of the CDR3 is TGCGCCAGCAGCCAAGCCTCAGATGAAAAACTGTTTTTT. It is translated as CASSQASDEKLFF.

The chain is built from TRBV20-1 and TRBJ2-5; 9 bases match TRBD2. The germline CDR1 and CDR2 sequences are DFQATT and SNEGSKA (reference sequence). The CDR3 sequence is 14 residues long. V lost 3 bases, J lost 5 bases, and 7 bases stayed unmatched. CDR3: CSASRLAGIETQYF. CDR3 nucleotide sequence: TGCAGTGCTAGCCGTCTAGCGGGGATTGAGACCCAGTACTTC.

This chain uses TRBV19 with TRBJ2-3; D gene unclear. The CDR3 is 12 residues long. Looked up from germline, CDR1 is LNHDA and CDR2 is SQIVND (reference sequence). Deletions cut 3 bases from V and 5 bases from J, with 6 bases between. CDR3 residues: CASSIFRDTQYF. The CDR3 nucleotides read TGTGCCAGTAGTATCTTCCGAGATACGCAGTATTTT.

This clonotype was recorded a few times. The chain links TRBV7-3 to TRBJ2-2; 9 bases match TRBD1. The CDR3 runs to 15 residues. Germline loops: CDR1 SGHTA, CDR2 FQGTGA. V was clipped by 5 bases and J by 3 bases; unmatched bases: 4. The CDR3 spells CASSRGQGHTGELFF. CDR3 DNA: TGTGCCAGCAGCCGGGGACAGGGCCACACCGGGGAGCTGTTTTTT.

This clonotype was counted between two and nine times. This chain links TRBV12-3 or TRBV12-4 with TRBJ2-7, with 9 bases matching TRBD1. This CDR3 comprises 14 residues. Unmatched junction bases numbered 7, after V lost 7 bases and J lost 3 bases. The CDR3 DNA reads as TGTGCCAGCACCCAACAGGGGGCCGGCTACGAGCAGTACTTC. It yields the protein CASTQQGAGYEQYF.

The genes are TRBV6-2 or TRBV6-3 and TRBJ2-7; no reliable D call. Trimming removed 3 bases at V and 6 bases at J, with 9 bases between. The V gene's germline CDR1 is MNHEY and CDR2 SVGEGT. This CDR3 spans 12 amino acids. The CDR3 region has the DNA TGTGCCAGCAGTTATCCAGACCCCGAGCAGTACGTC. Residues: CASSYPDPEQYV.

This clonotype was detected only a few times. This sequence joins TRBV10-3 and TRBJ1-2, with TRBD1 matching 7 bases. The germline CDR1 and CDR2 sequences are ENHRY and SYGVKD. The CDR3 spans 14 residues. V shed 5 bases and J 8 bases; nucleotides not matched to a gene: 11. CDR3: CAISPRQGRGGYTF. Here the CDR3 DNA reads TGTGCCATCAGTCCCCGACAGGGAAGGGGCGGCTACACCTTC.

The chain recombines TRBV9 with TRBJ2-2; D may be TRBD1 (6 bases). The germline V gene encodes CDR1 SGDLS and CDR2 YYNGEE. The CDR3 length is 15 residues. Trimming removed 0 bases at V and 4 bases at J, with 10 bases between. CDR3: CASSVELGGTGELFF. CDR3 DNA: TGTGCCAGCAGCGTAGAGCTAGGGGGCACCGGGGAGCTGTTTTTT.

V is TRBV7-9 and J is TRBJ2-7; D is perhaps TRBD2 (5 bases). The CDR3 extends over 17 amino acids. The germline gives CDR1 SEHNR, CDR2 FQNEAQ (reference sequence). With 5 bases removed from V and 3 bases from J, the gap between germline ends came to 23 bases. Here the CDR3 DNA reads TGTGCCAGCAGCCTCAAAACTAAAAAGGGAGAGAGCTACGAGCAGTACTTC. This sequence encodes CASSLKTKKGESYEQYF.

The genes are TRBV20-1 and TRBJ1-5; D is uncertain. CDR1 is DFQATT, CDR2 SNEGSKA, per germline (reference sequence). This CDR3 is 13 amino acids long. V was clipped by 7 bases and J by 0 bases, with 10 bases between them. The CDR3 DNA follows: TGCAGTGTAAGGGCTTATAGCAATCAGCCCCAGCATTTT. This encodes CSVRAYSNQPQHF.

This clonotype showed up many times. The chain is built from TRBV5-4 and TRBJ2-2; D tentatively fits TRBD1 or TRBD2 (5 bases each). CDR1 is SGHNT, CDR2 YYREEE, per germline (reference sequence). The CDR3 covers 15 residues. V lost 4 bases, J lost 1 base, and 11 bases lay in between. CDR3 DNA: TGTGCCAGCAGCGACGGGACGGGGAACACCGGGGAGCTGTTTTTT. It specifies CASSDGTGNTGELFF.

This clonotype was seen many times. This rearrangement joins TRBV10-3 to TRBJ2-3; TRBD2 aligns across 9 bases. The CDR3 is made up of 14 amino acids. Germline CDR1 and CDR2: ENHRY and SYGVKD. Trimming took 10 bases from V and 2 from J; bases not matched to a gene: 7. CDR3 in amino acids: CATRTSADTDTQYF. The CDR3 nucleotides read TGTGCCACCCGGACTAGCGCGGACACAGATACGCAGTATTTT.

This clonotype was seen only a few times. This sequence joins TRBV7-8 and TRBJ2-5; 7 bases agree with TRBD1. Germline assignment: CDR1 SGHVS and CDR2 FQNEAQ. The CDR3 runs to 15 residues. The trim removed 2 bases at V and 1 base at J, leaving 4 bases unmatched. For the CDR3, the DNA is TGTGCCAGCAGCTTACCTGGGACAGTCCAAGAGACCCAGTACTTC. Its protein is CASSLPGTVQETQYF.

CDR3 coding DNA: TGCAGCGGCGCGGGGGGGACCTACAATGAGCAGTTCTTC. It encodes CSGAGGTYNEQFF. J is TRBJ2-1 and V is TRBV29-1; 9 bases are a match to TRBD2. The germline V gene encodes CDR1 SQVTM and CDR2 ANQGSEA. V was clipped by 7 bases and J by 2 bases; unmatched bases: 3. The CDR3 is 13 residues long.

This clonotype was recorded at least ten times. This sequence joins TRBV18 and TRBJ2-5; no reliable D call. V was pared by 3 bases and J by 0 bases, with 5 bases between. The CDR3 spans 13 residues. Germline assignment: CDR1 KGHSH and CDR2 LQKENI. In DNA form, the CDR3 reads TGTGCCAGCTCACCGGGCCACCAAGAGACCCAGTACTTC. Amino acid sequence: CASSPGHQETQYF.

This clonotype was seen more than once but under ten times. The chain links TRBV7-2 to TRBJ2-1; D is unresolved. The germline V gene encodes CDR1 SGHTA and CDR2 FQGNSA. V was trimmed by 2 bases and J by 5 bases, leaving 7 bases between them. The CDR3 spans 13 residues. CDR3 sequence (DNA): TGTGCCAGCAGCTTATATCAGGACAATGAGCAGTTCTTC. It codes for CASSLYQDNEQFF. Drawing the rest from reference TRBV7-2 and TRBJ2-1, the complete variable domain is GAGVSQSPSNKVTEKGKDVELRCDPISGHTALYWYRQSLGQGLEFLIYFQGNSAPDKSGLPSDRFSAERTGGSVSTLTIQRTQQEDSAVYLCASSLYQDNEQFFGPGTRLTVL.